This T cell receptor (beta chain) is drawn from a study of cytomegalovirus exposure and HLA in healthy donors. Background on the study: The roughly 110 validation repertoires were reported in a later analysis to have been generated on the same platform as the approximately 700 first-cohort repertoires. Findings and caveats of the study: Cytomegalovirus status was reportedly diagnosed by the classifier with high sensitivity and specificity. The authors listed some 150 TCR beta chains as cytomegalovirus-associated. In vitro, a few CMV-associated chains proved specific for CMV antigens.

Comment on this clone: Antigen unknown.

CDR3 size: 15 residues. Trimming took 7 bases from V and 0 from J; bases not matched to a gene: 4. Germline CDR1 SGDLS, CDR2 YYNGEE. Profiled with immunoSEQ multiplex PCR; TCRdb holds only in-frame clones, not every one. In the table there are hundreds of thousands of clones, more than 75% of which are singletons. The sequencing sample was made of PBMCs. V gene TRBV9 combines with J gene TRBJ2-2; 9 nucleotides line up with TRBD2. The source is a woman aged 18-29 years in good health and CMV-seropositive. The CDR3 DNA reads TGTGCCAGCGAAGGCGGGAGGGCGAACACCGGGGAGCTGTTTTTT. Translation: CASEGGRANTGELFF.